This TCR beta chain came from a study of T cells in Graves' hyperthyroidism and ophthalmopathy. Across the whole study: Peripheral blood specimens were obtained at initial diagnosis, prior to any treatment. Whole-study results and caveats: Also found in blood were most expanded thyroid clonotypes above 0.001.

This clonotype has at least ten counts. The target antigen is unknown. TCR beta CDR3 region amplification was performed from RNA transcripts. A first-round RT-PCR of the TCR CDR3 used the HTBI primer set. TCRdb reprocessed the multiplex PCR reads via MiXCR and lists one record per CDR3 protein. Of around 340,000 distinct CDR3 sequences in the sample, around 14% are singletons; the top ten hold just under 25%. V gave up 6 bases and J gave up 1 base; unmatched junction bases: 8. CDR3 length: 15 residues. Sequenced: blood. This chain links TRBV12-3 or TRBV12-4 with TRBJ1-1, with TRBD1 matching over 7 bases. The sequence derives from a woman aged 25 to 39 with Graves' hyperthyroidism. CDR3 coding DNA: TGTGCCAGCAGCCCCTCACAGGGGACGAACACTGAAGCTTTCTTT. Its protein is CASSPSQGTNTEAFF.